A selection of T cell receptor beta chains follows, all from one sample in a study of blood T cell repertoires in COVID-19. Produced via immunoSEQ multiplex PCR; TCRdb's table is partial and in-frame only. Here the sample spans roughly 220,000 clones, 80% being singletons. The sample taken for sequencing was PBMCs or T cells enriched from blood (not recorded which). These receptors all come from a man aged 25 to 40 with acute COVID-19. Both conserved end residues are part of each CDR3. D genes are given only for firm matches. The size field is filled for only some rows; it gives once, few, many or a size class.

>once|TRBD2|TRBV5-1|TRBJ2-1
TGCGCCAGCAGCGTGACTAGCGCCTCCTACAATGAGCAGTTCTTC
CASSVTSASYNEQFF
>NA|TRBD1|TRBV5-1|TRBJ2-7
TGCGCCAGCAGCGCAGGACAGGGTAGGGGCCACGAGCAGTACTTC
CASSAGQGRGHEQYF
>NA|NA|TRBV2|TRBJ2-1
TGTGCCAGCAGTGTTCTTGTCTCTAATTCCAATGAGCAGTTCTTC
CASSVLVSNSNEQFF
>NA|TRBD1|TRBV10-1|TRBJ1-1
TGCGCCAGCATCACAGGGGGTCCTGAAGCTTTCTTT
CASITGGPEAFF
>NA|TRBD1|TRBV5-4|TRBJ2-7
TGTGCCAGCAGCTTGGTAAACAGGGGCGCAGGGTACGAGCAGTACTTC
CASSLVNRGAGYEQYF
>once|TRBD1|TRBV27|TRBJ2-5
TGTGCCAGCAGTTTAGGGGACAGGGAGGGAGAGACCCAGTACTTC
CASSLGDREGETQYF
>once|NA|TRBV3-1/TRBV3-2|TRBJ2-5
TGTGCCAGCAGCCATCCGGGACTTCTTCAAGAGACCCAGTACTTC
CASSHPGLLQETQYF
>NA|TRBD2|TRBV18|TRBJ2-6
TGTGCCAGCTCACCTAAACTAGCGGGGGGACCTGGGGCCAACGTCCTGACTTTC
CASSPKLAGGPGANVLTF
>NA|NA|TRBV9|TRBJ1-4
TGTGCCAGCAGCGTTGGGTTACGGACTGGAGGAAATGAAAAACTGTTTTTT
CASSVGLRTGGNEKLFF
>many|NA|TRBV4-1|TRBJ2-2
TGCGCCAGCAGCCAAGGAGAGGAAGGCTACTTCACCGGGGAGCTGTTTTTT
CASSQGEEGYFTGELFF
>NA|TRBD2|TRBV7-9|TRBJ2-7
TGTGCCAGCAGCTCAGGACTAGCGGGGCGAGAGGAGCAGTACTTC
CASSSGLAGREEQYF
>NA|NA|TRBV7-2|TRBJ2-7
TGTGCCAGCAGCTTAGTCGGCCAGGGCTACGAGCAGTACTTC
CASSLVGQGYEQYF
>NA|TRBD1|TRBV3-1/TRBV3-2|TRBJ1-6
TGTGCCAGCAGCCAAGGTAGGGGGCGGGGTTCACCCCTCCACTTT
CASSQGRGRGSPLHF
>NA|TRBD1|TRBV4-1|TRBJ1-1
TGCGCCAGCAGCCAGGGACAGATGAACACTGAAGCTTTCTTT
CASSQGQMNTEAFF
>NA|NA|TRBV27|TRBJ1-2
TGTGCCAGCAGTCTAAACAGGCCCTCTAACTATGGCTACACCTTC
CASSLNRPSNYGYTF
>NA|NA|TRBV19|TRBJ2-5
TGTGCCAGTAGTATAGGGTTAGGGGATGTGGAGACCCAGTACTTC
CASSIGLGDVETQYF
>once|NA|TRBV2|TRBJ1-3
TGTGCCAGCAGCCCCGGGAGCTCTGGAAACACCATATATTTT
CASSPGSSGNTIYF
>NA|NA|TRBV18|TRBJ1-5
TGTGCCAGCTCACCACTTCAGATCAATCAGCCCCAGCATTTT
CASSPLQINQPQHF
>NA|NA|TRBV7-9|TRBJ2-2
TGTGCCAGCAGCCCCAACCCGAGGATGGCCGGGGAGCTGTTTTTT
CASSPNPRMAGELFF
>NA|TRBD1|TRBV6-5|TRBJ1-3
TGTGCCAGCAGGAGGGGACAGACTTCTGGAAACACCATATATTTT
CASRRGQTSGNTIYF
>NA|NA|TRBV12-5|TRBJ2-3
TGTGCTAGTGCCACAGGGAGTGGGGCAGATACGCAGTATTTT
CASATGSGADTQYF
>NA|NA|TRBV6-5|TRBJ1-2
TGTGCCAGCAGCACAGGTGAAGGAAAGTATGGCTACACCTTC
CASSTGEGKYGYTF
>NA|NA|TRBV2|TRBJ2-7
TGTGCCAGCAGAAAGGGACTCTCAAGCTCCTACGAGCAGTACTTC
CASRKGLSSSYEQYF
>few|NA|TRBV6-5|TRBJ1-1
TGTGCCAGCAGTTACTCACAGGGAAAGCGTGACACTGAAGCTTTCTTT
CASSYSQGKRDTEAFF
>NA|TRBD2|TRBV3-1/TRBV3-2|TRBJ2-1
TGTGCCAGCAGCCCGACTAGCGGGGGTCCCCGGCAGTTCTTC
CASSPTSGGPRQFF
>NA|TRBD2|TRBV5-1|TRBJ2-5
TGCGCCAGCAGCCCTTCCGGGGGGGCCGGAGAGACCCAGTACTTC
CASSPSGGAGETQYF
>NA|TRBD1|TRBV30|TRBJ1-1
TGTGCCTTCGACAGGGGGCGCATTGAAGCTTTCTTT
CAFDRGRIEAFF
>NA|NA|TRBV6-5|TRBJ2-1
TGTGCCAGCAGAATCCCGGGGGCCTACAATGAGCAGTTCTTC
CASRIPGAYNEQFF
>NA|TRBD2|TRBV18|TRBJ2-1
TGTGCCAGCTCACCAGGAGCTAGCGGGGGTCCCCAAGGTGAGCAGTTCTTC
CASSPGASGGPQGEQFF
>NA|TRBD1|TRBV19|TRBJ1-1
TGTGCCAGCGCCACAGGGGGCGGTGAAGCTTTCTTT
CASATGGGEAFF
>NA|NA|TRBV2|TRBJ1-5
TGTGCCAGCAGTGTTCAGGGATTTCATAGCAATCAGCCCCAGCATTTT
CASSVQGFHSNQPQHF
>many|NA|TRBV7-6|TRBJ1-4
TGTGCCAGCAGCCAGAGGCGGGAGAATGAAAAACTGTTTTTT
CASSQRRENEKLFF
>NA|NA|TRBV7-6|TRBJ1-6
TGTGCCAGCAGCTTACAGGCACCCCTCCACTTT
CASSLQAPLHF
>NA|TRBD1|TRBV2|TRBJ1-5
TGTGCCAGCAGTAGTTTCAGGGGGCAGCCCCAGCATTTT
CASSSFRGQPQHF
>NA|NA|TRBV11-2|TRBJ1-2
TGTGCCAGCAGCTTAGGACAAAAGGCCACCTTC
CASSLGQKATF
>NA|NA|TRBV5-1|TRBJ2-2
TGCGCCAGCAGCTTGATCCAGGGGCGGACCGGGGAGCTGTTTTTT
CASSLIQGRTGELFF
>NA|TRBD2|TRBV28|TRBJ2-7
TGTGCCAGCAGTTTCCGGGGGGTCTACGAGCAGTACTTC
CASSFRGVYEQYF
>NA|TRBD2|TRBV18|TRBJ2-1
TGTGCCAGCTCCGGACTAGCGGGGGATGGTGAGCAGTTCTTC
CASSGLAGDGEQFF
>NA|NA|TRBV5-4|TRBJ2-1
TGTGCCAGCAGCTTGGCAGGGGGGCCCAATGAGCAGTTCTTC
CASSLAGGPNEQFF
>NA|TRBD1|TRBV28|TRBJ1-2
TGTGCCAGCACGCGACAGGGGAGCGGCTACACCTTC
CASTRQGSGYTF
>NA|TRBD1|TRBV5-6|TRBJ2-3
TGTGCCAGCAGCCCTGGGACAGGGAATCCAGATACGCAGTATTTT
CASSPGTGNPDTQYF
>NA|NA|TRBV10-3|TRBJ2-3
TGTGCCATTGGGGAGCGGAGCACAGATACGCAGTATTTT
CAIGERSTDTQYF
>once|NA|TRBV18|TRBJ1-4
TGTGCCAGCTCCCCACGGACAGCTCCGGGTGAAAAACTGTTTTTT
CASSPRTAPGEKLFF
>NA|NA|TRBV4-1|TRBJ1-2
TGCGCCAGCAGCCGGTCAGGGGAGGGAGCCCAGGCGTATGGCTACACCTTC
CASSRSGEGAQAYGYTF
>many|NA|TRBV5-1|TRBJ2-7
TGCGCCAGCAGCCCCTCGACAGCCCCCTTAGAGCAGTACTTC
CASSPSTAPLEQYF
>NA|NA|TRBV5-1|TRBJ1-1
TGCGCCAGCAGCTTGGTGCGGACAGAGAACACTGAAGCTTTCTTT
CASSLVRTENTEAFF
>NA|TRBD1|TRBV20-1|TRBJ2-5
TGCAGTGGGGACAGGGAGGAGACCCAGTACTTC
CSGDREETQYF
>NA|NA|TRBV28|TRBJ2-5
TGTGCCAGCAGTCTCCCCAGGGTCCAAGAGACCCAGTACTTC
CASSLPRVQETQYF